The clone carrying this T cell receptor (beta chain) was observed a few times. J lost 8 bases, V lost 7 bases, and 7 bases had no gene match. CDR3 length equals 12 residues. Germline V gene sequence: CDR1 SQVTM, CDR2 ANQGSEA. The data originate from a study of blood T cells in healthy people across ages. Sample-barcoded 5' priming and a J-beta primer mix drove a second PCR of about 6 to 11 cycles. Sequencing yielded, for each sample, at least 2.5 million paired-end reads carrying CDR3. One entry per CDR3 protein, called by TCRdb with MiXCR from the 5' RACE reads. This table holds some 640,000 distinct CDR3 sequences, 49% found once.

The rearrangement uses TRBV29-1 and TRBJ1-2, with 10 bases identical to TRBD1. The clonotype comes from a woman aged 55-70 years in good health. The sample was blood. The CDR3 is CSGGTGAGGYTF. The CDR3 nucleotides read TGCAGCGGCGGGACAGGGGCGGGAGGCTACACCTTC. The full variable domain, rest sourced from reference TRBV29-1 and TRBJ1-2, is SAVISQKPSRDICQRGTSLTIQCQVDSQVTMMFWYRQQPGQSLTLIATANQGSEATYESGFVIDKFPISRPNLTFSTLTVSNMSPEDSSIYLCSGGTGAGGYTFGSGTRLTVV.